Below, 30 T cell receptor beta chains from the same sample are listed, as sequenced in a study of T cells in women clearing cervical HPV infection. The protocol was immunoSEQ multiplex PCR, while the TCRdb copy is restricted to in-frame clones and leaves out a portion. The data include approximately 38,000 clones; the top ten clones carry under 8.5%. The source material was blood buffy coat. The receptors were sampled from a woman aged 18 to 75 with a cervical HPV16 infection that either progressed to CIN3+ or cleared (not recorded which).

A word on this clone: The CDR3 end falls 3 residues outside the read, so it is completed with the germline J gene. V usage is TRBV30 and J usage is TRBJ1-4; no clear D. The CDR3 loop spans 14 amino acids. The ends were cut back, 1 base at V and 4 bases at J, with 10 bases in the middle. CDR1 is GTSNPN and CDR2 is SVGIG in the germline V gene (reference sequence). CDR3 bases read: TGTGCCTGGAGTGGGCGGAGTGTTAATGAAAAA. Its translation is CAWSGRSVNEK. The entire CDR3 sequence reads CAWSGRSVNEKLFF.

As to this clone: The read ends 3 residues shy of where the CDR3 ends; the end is completed using the germline J gene. This chain uses TRBV6-2 or TRBV6-3 with TRBJ2-3; 10 bases are a match to TRBD2. V was pared by 5 bases and J by 2 bases, with 7 bases of the junction left unmatched. Germline-derived CDR1 and CDR2 are MNHEY and SVGEGT. The length of the CDR3 is 16 residues. The part of the CDR3 DNA that was read is TGTGCCAGCAGTACACCTAGCGGGGGCCTCACAGATACG. Its protein is CASSTPSGGLTDT. The complete CDR3 reads CASSTPSGGLTDTQYF.

As to this clone: One end of the junction varies from germline; a read error may be responsible. The read falls 3 residues short of the CDR3 end, and the missing part is taken from the germline J gene. The rearrangement uses TRBV4-2 and TRBJ2-7; 8 bases agree with TRBD2. Germline CDR1 is LGHNA and CDR2 is YNFKEQ. This CDR3 has 16 amino acids. The sequenced CDR3 bases are TGCGCCAGCAGCCAAATTAGCGGGGCTCCCTCCTACGAG. This translates into CASSQISGAPSYE. The CDR3 as a whole reads CASSQISGAPSYEQYF.

In regard to this clone: One junction end disagrees with the germline gene, perhaps due to a read error. The read stops 3 residues short of the end of the CDR3; the missing end is completed from the germline J gene. The same CDR3 is also encoded by other DNA sequences in this sample. The genes are TRBV20-1 and TRBJ1-3, with D hard to call. CDR1 and CDR2 from the germline V gene are DFQATT and SNEGSKA (reference sequence). The CDR3 runs to 14 residues. The sequenced CDR3 bases are TGCAGTGCTACTAGTACCGTCTCTGGAAACACG. Translating gives CSATSTVSGNT. The entire CDR3 is CSATSTVSGNTIYF.

Comment on this clone: Sequencing ends 3 residues short of the CDR3 end; the germline J gene provides the rest. The chain carries TRBV29-1 and TRBJ1-1; no clear D. V lost 7 bases, J lost 5 bases, and 11 bases lay in between. The CDR3 loop spans 11 amino acids. Per the germline V gene, CDR1 is SQVTM and CDR2 is ANQGSEA. The CDR3 here is CSAWQETEAFF. CDR3 DNA (partial): TGCAGCGCCTGGCAGGAAACTGAA. Full variable domain (remainder filled in from reference TRBV29-1 and TRBJ1-1): SAVISQKPSRDICQRGTSLTIQCQVDSQVTMMFWYRQQPGQSLTLIATANQGSEATYESGFVIDKFPISRPNLTFSTLTVSNMSPEDSSIYLCSAWQETEAFFGQGTRLTVV.

Concerning this clone itself: The CDR3 goes on 3 residues after the read ends, and that part is filled in from the germline J gene. V gene TRBV5-1 combines with J gene TRBJ2-2, with a possible D match to TRBD1 (6 bases). The CDR3 runs 15 residues. CDR1 is SGHRS and CDR2 is YFSETQ in the germline V gene. The CDR3: CASSSSGTTNEKLFF. Partial CDR3 DNA: TGCGCCAGCAGCTCTTCAGGGACAACTAATGAAAAG.

Points on this clone: The sequenced fragment ends 3 residues before the CDR3 boundary, so the rest is inferred from the germline J gene. J is TRBJ1-1 and V is TRBV19; D is unclear. The CDR3 runs 13 residues. Trimming took 3 bases from V and 2 from J, leaving 7 bases between them. Germline V CDR1 and CDR2: LNHDA, SQIVND (reference sequence). The CDR3 DNA, read in part, is TGTGCCAGTAGTATCAATAGTAACACTGAA. It is translated as CASSINSNTE. The complete CDR3 sequence is CASSINSNTEAFF. The variable domain in full, completed from reference TRBV19 and TRBJ1-1, reads DGGITQSPKYLFRKEGQNVTLSCEQNLNHDAMYWYRQDPGQGLRLIYYSQIVNDFQKGDIAEGYSVSREKKESFPLTVTSAQKNPTAFYLCASSINSNTEAFFGQGTRLTVV.

As to this clone: The read comes to an end 3 residues before the CDR3 does, leaving the germline J gene to fill in the end. This sequence joins TRBV7-2 and TRBJ1-2; maybe TRBD1 (5 bases). V was trimmed by 4 bases and J by 2 bases, leaving 11 bases between them. Germline CDR1 and CDR2: SGHTA and FQGNSA. The CDR3 has 14 residues. The CDR3 bases that were read are TGTGCCAGCAGCTCTCCCCAGGGCAACTATGGC. This gives the protein CASSSPQGNYG. The CDR3 in its entirety is CASSSPQGNYGYTF.

A note on this clone: The CDR3 end falls 3 residues outside the read, so it is completed with the germline J gene. The gene calls are TRBV6-2 or TRBV6-3 and TRBJ2-1; D may be TRBD1 (5 bases). Looked up from germline, CDR1 is MNHEY and CDR2 is SVGEGT. CDR3 length: 13 amino acids. Trimming cost V 6 bases and J 6 bases, with 12 bases left between them. The chain's CDR3 is CASRIGRANEQFF. The covered CDR3 bases are TGTGCCAGCAGAATCGGCAGGGCCAATGAG.

As regards this clone: The DNA ends 3 residues before the CDR3 does, and the rest of the CDR3 is filled in from the germline J gene. V gene TRBV5-6 combines with J gene TRBJ2-1, with 8 positions matching TRBD2. Germline V gene data show CDR1 as SGHDT and CDR2 as YYEEEE. Trimming removed 2 bases from V and 8 bases from J; junction bases left unmatched: 9. The CDR3 is 15 residues long. CDR3 DNA, as far as it was read: TGTGCCAGCAGCTTCGGGACTAGGGTAAAGGATGAG. Protein product: CASSFGTRVKDE. Given in full, the CDR3 is CASSFGTRVKDEQFF.

On this clone: The sequenced fragment ends 3 residues before the CDR3 boundary, so the rest is inferred from the germline J gene. The rearrangement uses TRBV29-1 and TRBJ1-1; a possible D gene is TRBD1 (5 bases). CDR3 length: 13 amino acids. Trimming took off 3 bases at V and 2 bases at J, with 10 bases between the two ends. In germline, CDR1 is SQVTM, CDR2 ANQGSEA. Partial CDR3 DNA: TGCAGCGTTGATCCAGGGATTAACACTGAA. This sequence encodes CSVDPGINTE. From start to end, the CDR3 is CSVDPGINTEAFF.

About this clone itself: The DNA ends 3 residues before the CDR3 does, and the rest of the CDR3 is filled in from the germline J gene. This chain links TRBV20-1 with TRBJ1-2, with TRBD1 matching over 7 bases. V gave up 0 bases and J gave up 4 bases; unmatched junction bases: 11. This CDR3 has 16 amino acids. Germline V gives CDR1 DFQATT, CDR2 SNEGSKA (reference sequence). The CDR3 reads CSARDKSTGMFYGYTF. The sequenced CDR3 bases are TGCAGTGCTAGAGATAAGTCGACAGGGATGTTCTATGGC.

Points on this clone: The read terminates 3 residues before the CDR3 end, so the remaining end is supplied by the germline J gene. This chain joins TRBV6-2 or TRBV6-3 and TRBJ2-5; 11 nucleotides line up with TRBD2. V gave up 11 bases and J gave up 5 bases; unmatched junction bases: 7. The CDR3 loop spans 13 amino acids. Looked up from germline, CDR1 is MNHEY and CDR2 is SVGEGT. The DNA read from the CDR3 is TGTGCCGCTTTGACTAGCGGGGTTGAGACC. Protein: CAALTSGVET. The whole CDR3 protein is CAALTSGVETQYF.

With respect to this clone: Coverage ceases 3 residues before the CDR3 finishes, and the germline J gene fills in the end. The V call is TRBV7-2, the J call TRBJ2-2; weak D call: TRBD1 (5 bases). Germline V gives CDR1 SGHTA, CDR2 FQGNSA. The CDR3 length is 15 residues. CDR3 DNA (partial): TGTGCCAGCAGCTTCCAGGGCACAACTAATGAAAAG. Residues: CASSFQGTTNEK. The entire CDR3 reads CASSFQGTTNEKLFF.

Remarks on this clone: The read gets to within 3 residues of the CDR3 end, and the germline J gene fills in the rest. The V and J genes are TRBV19 and TRBJ2-4; 7 bases are a match to TRBD1. The CDR3 has 13 amino acids. Germline V gene lookup returns CDR1 LNHDA and CDR2 SQIVND (reference sequence). The CDR3 DNA, read in part, is TGTGCCGGCCGCACAGGGGCTGCTGATGGT. Its protein is CAGRTGAADG. The full CDR3 sequence reads CAGRTGAADGQYF.

In regard to this clone: The read falls 3 residues short of the CDR3 end, and the missing part is taken from the germline J gene. The sample holds other DNA sequences that translate to the same CDR3. This sequence joins TRBV2 and TRBJ1-3; unclear D gene. Germline CDR1 and CDR2: SNHLY and FYNNEI. The germline V and J ends were trimmed by 7 bases and 0 bases, with 16 bases remaining between them. CDR3 length: 16 amino acids. The CDR3 protein is CASKGSVVASGNTIYF. CDR3 DNA (partial): TGTGCCAGCAAGGGTTCAGTTGTTGCCTCTGGAAACACC.

As for this clone: The CDR3 extends 3 residues past the end of the read, so its final part is completed from the germline J gene. V is TRBV20-1 and J is TRBJ1-5; 8 bases are a match to TRBD1. The length of the CDR3 is 13 residues. Germline lookup yields CDR1 DFQATT and CDR2 SNEGSKA (reference sequence). V gave up 2 bases and J gave up 4 bases; unmatched junction bases: 1. CDR3 DNA (partial): TGCAGTGCTAGATACAGGGGGAATCAGCCC. This codes for CSARYRGNQP. The entire CDR3 is CSARYRGNQPQHF.

As for this clone: The CDR3 goes on 3 residues after the read ends, and that part is filled in from the germline J gene. The chain is built from TRBV10-3 and TRBJ1-4; TRBD1 is a possible D gene (5 bases). Per the germline V gene, CDR1 is ENHRY and CDR2 is SYGVKD. The CDR3 is 14 amino acids. The sequenced part of the CDR3 DNA is TGTGCCAGCCACAGAGAACCTGGGGCCAACGTA. Protein: CASHREPGANV. The CDR3 as a whole reads CASHREPGANVLFF.

In regard to this clone: With the read ending 3 residues before the CDR3 end, the germline J gene is used to fill in that end. This rearrangement joins TRBV12-3 or TRBV12-4 to TRBJ2-3; unclear D gene. V was clipped by 6 bases and J by 8 bases, with 12 bases between them. This CDR3 comprises 12 residues. The DNA read from the CDR3 is TGTGCCAGCAGCGACAATTGGGCTACG. Translating gives CASSDNWAT. The entire CDR3 reads CASSDNWATQYF.

This chain's CDR3 is CASSHRGGTNTDTQYF. The covered CDR3 bases are TGTGCCAGCAGCCACCGCGGCGGGACAAACACAGATACG. The chain combines TRBV3-1 (or the pseudogene TRBV3-2) with TRBJ2-3; D may match TRBD1 or TRBD2 (6 bases each). The CDR3 end is not reached by the read, which stops 3 residues before it; the germline J gene fills it in. Per the germline V gene, CDR1 is LGHDT and CDR2 is YNNKEL (reference sequence). This CDR3 is built from 16 residues. The V end lost 3 bases, the J end lost 2 bases, and 15 bases lay between the germline ends.

Details on this clone: One junction end does not reproduce the germline sequence, and a read error may be involved. The read stops 3 residues short of the end of the CDR3; the missing end is completed from the germline J gene. The chain has TRBV4-2 and TRBJ1-6; no clear D. CDR3 length: 14 amino acids. Looked up from germline, CDR1 is LGHNA and CDR2 is YNFKEQ. The covered CDR3 bases are TGCGCCAGCAGCCAAGATGAGGTTAATTCACCC. This translates into CASSQDEVNSP. The CDR3 as a whole reads CASSQDEVNSPLHF.

Comments on this clone: The CDR3 goes on 3 residues after the read ends, and that part is filled in from the germline J gene. This chain connects TRBV18 to TRBJ1-1; D is unresolved. The CDR3 has 12 amino acids. Germline V gives CDR1 KGHSH, CDR2 LQKENI. The DNA read from the CDR3 is TGTGCCAGCCTGACGGCGGGTACCGAA. Translated: CASLTAGTE. The entire CDR3 protein is CASLTAGTEAFF.

On this clone: The read finishes 3 residues shy of the CDR3 end, and the germline J gene is used to complete it. The V and J genes are TRBV19 and TRBJ1-5; tentative D call: TRBD1 (5 bases). This CDR3 has 14 amino acids. Germline values: CDR1 LNHDA, CDR2 SQIVND (reference sequence). Between the trimmed V and J ends, which lost 3 bases and 2 bases, there was a span of 8 bases. CDR3 DNA, as far as it was read: TGTGCCAGTAGTATGGGGCAGGGCAATCAGCCC. Protein product: CASSMGQGNQP. The CDR3 in full is CASSMGQGNQPQHF.

Concerning this clone itself: The read terminates 3 residues ahead of where the CDR3 ends, so the germline J gene completes it. The chain links TRBV2 to TRBJ2-2; TRBD1 matches 8 bases. The J segment lost 6 bases and the V segment lost 3 bases, leaving 6 bases of the junction unmatched. The germline V gene has CDR1 SNHLY and CDR2 FYNNEI. The CDR3 loop spans 15 amino acids. The CDR3 protein is CASSETGVWSGELFF. The covered CDR3 bases are TGTGCCAGCAGTGAGACAGGGGTTTGGTCCGGGGAG.

As for this clone: The CDR3 end falls 3 residues outside the read, so it is completed with the germline J gene. The chain recombines TRBV20-1 with TRBJ2-7; 7 bases fit TRBD2. The J segment lost 5 bases and the V segment lost 1 base, leaving 8 bases of the junction unmatched. The CDR3 extends over 14 amino acids. Per the germline V gene, CDR1 is DFQATT and CDR2 is SNEGSKA (reference sequence). CDR3 bases read: TGCAGTGCTAGAGGCCCGGGGGGTCCGCACGAG. It yields the protein CSARGPGGPHE. The whole CDR3 sequence reads CSARGPGGPHEQYF.

A word on this clone: The DNA ends 3 residues before the CDR3 does, and the rest of the CDR3 is filled in from the germline J gene. This chain uses TRBV9 with TRBJ2-3; D not certain. V shed 2 bases and J shed 1 base, with 8 bases lying between them. Germline CDR1 and CDR2: SGDLS and YYNGEE. CDR3 length: 14 amino acids. The CDR3 bases that were read are TGTGCCAGCAGCGTGGCGGCCGGCACAGATACG. As protein: CASSVAAGTDT. The CDR3 in full is CASSVAAGTDTQYF.

This chain's CDR3 is CAIRGAGTDQSSYNEQFF. The CDR3 bases that were read are TGTGCCATCCGGGGGGCAGGGACTGACCAAAGCTCCTACAATGAG. V and J are TRBV10-3 and TRBJ2-1; maybe TRBD2 (7 bases). With the read ending 3 residues before the CDR3 end, the germline J gene is used to fill in that end. The V gene lost 8 bases and the J gene lost 0 bases, with 23 bases spanning the gap. This CDR3 contains 18 residues. Germline loops: CDR1 ENHRY, CDR2 SYGVKD.

About this clone: The read terminates 3 residues before the CDR3 end, so the remaining end is supplied by the germline J gene. The chain combines TRBV7-9 with TRBJ1-4; 7 bases line up with TRBD1. The CDR3 is made up of 12 amino acids. Germline V lookup: CDR1 SEHNR, CDR2 FQNEAQ (reference sequence). The ends lost 5 bases at V and 8 bases at J; junction bases unmatched: 2. CDR3 DNA (partial): TGTGCCAGCAGCCAACAGGGGGAAAAA. Its protein product is CASSQQGEK. The full CDR3 sequence reads CASSQQGEKLFF. Complete variable domain (other parts from reference TRBV7-9 and TRBJ1-4): DTGVSQNPRHKITKRGQNVTFRCDPISEHNRLYWYRQTLGQGPEFLTYFQNEAQLEKSRLLSDRFSAERPKGSFSTLEIQRTEQGDSAMYLCASSQQGEKLFFGSGTQLSVL.

Remarks on this clone: The read stops 3 residues short of the end of the CDR3; the missing end is completed from the germline J gene. This chain uses TRBV11-2 with TRBJ1-2; D perhaps matches TRBD1 (6 bases). Trimming took 5 bases from V and 4 from J, leaving 14 bases between them. The CDR3 runs to 14 residues. The germline V gene has CDR1 SGHAT and CDR2 FQNNGV. The DNA read from the CDR3 is TGTGCCAGCAGCCATACAGGGAGCGGCTATGGC. Protein sequence: CASSHTGSGYG. The full CDR3 protein reads CASSHTGSGYGYTF. The full variable domain, completed using reference TRBV11-2 and TRBJ1-2, is EAGVAQSPRYKIIEKRQSVAFWCNPISGHATLYWYQQILGQGPKLLIQFQNNGVVDDSQLPKDRFSAERLKGVDSTLKIQPAKLEDSAVYLCASSHTGSGYGYTFGSGTRLTVV.

Concerning this clone: The read stops 3 residues short of the end of the CDR3; the missing end is completed from the germline J gene. The V gene is TRBV15, the J gene TRBJ2-7; TRBD1 agrees at 9 bases. This CDR3 contains 18 residues. The V gene end was trimmed by 0 bases and the J gene end by 0 bases; junction bases not matched to a gene: 9. Looked up from germline, CDR1 is LNHNV and CDR2 is YYDKDF (reference sequence). The sequenced part of the CDR3 DNA is TGTGCCACCAGCAGAGATGGGACAGGGCCAATTTCCTCCTACGAG. Translating it yields CATSRDGTGPISSYE. The whole CDR3 protein is CATSRDGTGPISSYEQYF. The entire variable domain, with the rest obtained from reference TRBV15 and TRBJ2-7, is as follows: DAMVIQNPRYQVTQFGKPVTLSCSQTLNHNVMYWYQQKSSQAPKLLFHYYDKDFNNEADTPDNFQSRRPNTSFCFLDIRSPGLGDTAMYLCATSRDGTGPISSYEQYFGPGTRLTVT.